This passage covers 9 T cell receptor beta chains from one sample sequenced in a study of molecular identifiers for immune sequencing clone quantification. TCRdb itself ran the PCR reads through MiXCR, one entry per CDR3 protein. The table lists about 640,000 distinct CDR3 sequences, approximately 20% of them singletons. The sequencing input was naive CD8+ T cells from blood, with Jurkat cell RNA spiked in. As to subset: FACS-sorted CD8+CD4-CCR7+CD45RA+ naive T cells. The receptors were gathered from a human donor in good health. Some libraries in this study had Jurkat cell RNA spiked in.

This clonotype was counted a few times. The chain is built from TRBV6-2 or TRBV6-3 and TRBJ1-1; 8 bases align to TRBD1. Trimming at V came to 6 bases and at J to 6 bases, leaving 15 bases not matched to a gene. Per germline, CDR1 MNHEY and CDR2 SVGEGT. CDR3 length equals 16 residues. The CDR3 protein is CASSHLRTGLGAEAFF. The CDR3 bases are TGTGCCAGCAGCCACCTACGGACAGGGCTGGGTGCTGAAGCTTTCTTT.

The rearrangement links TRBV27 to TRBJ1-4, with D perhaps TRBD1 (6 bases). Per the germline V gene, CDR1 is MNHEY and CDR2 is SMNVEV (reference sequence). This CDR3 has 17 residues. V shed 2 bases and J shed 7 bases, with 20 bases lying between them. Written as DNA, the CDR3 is TGTGCCAGCAGTTTACTCCAACCAAGGGGGGCGGCTGAAAAACTGTTTTTT. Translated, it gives CASSLLQPRGAAEKLFF.

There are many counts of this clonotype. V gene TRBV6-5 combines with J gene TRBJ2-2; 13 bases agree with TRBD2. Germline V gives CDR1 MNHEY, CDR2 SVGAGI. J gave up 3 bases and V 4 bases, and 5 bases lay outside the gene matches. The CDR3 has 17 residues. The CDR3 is CASSSGLAGRHTGELFF. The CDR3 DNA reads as TGTGCCAGCAGTTCGGGACTAGCGGGGAGACACACCGGGGAGCTGTTTTTT.

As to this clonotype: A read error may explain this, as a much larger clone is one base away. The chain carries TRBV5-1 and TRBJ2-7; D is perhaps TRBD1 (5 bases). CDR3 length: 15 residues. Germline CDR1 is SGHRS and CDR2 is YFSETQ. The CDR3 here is CASSLGQGNPYEQCF. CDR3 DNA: TGCGCCAGCAGCTTGGGCCAGGGTAATCCCTACGAGCAGTGCTTC.

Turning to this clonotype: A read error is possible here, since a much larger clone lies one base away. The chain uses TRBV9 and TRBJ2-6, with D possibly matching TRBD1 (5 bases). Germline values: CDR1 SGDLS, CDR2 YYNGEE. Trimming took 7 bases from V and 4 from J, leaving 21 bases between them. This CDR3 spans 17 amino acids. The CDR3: CASQGWPDVSGANVLTF. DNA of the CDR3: TGTGCCAGCCAGGGTTGGCCAGACGTTTCCGGGGCCAACGTCCTGACTTTC. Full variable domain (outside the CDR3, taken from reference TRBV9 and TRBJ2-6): DSGVTQTPKHLITATGQRVTLRCSPRSGDLSVYWYQQSLDQGLQFLIQYYNGEERAKGNILERFSAQQFPDLHSELNLSSLELGDSALYFCASQGWPDVSGANVLTFGAGSRLTVL.

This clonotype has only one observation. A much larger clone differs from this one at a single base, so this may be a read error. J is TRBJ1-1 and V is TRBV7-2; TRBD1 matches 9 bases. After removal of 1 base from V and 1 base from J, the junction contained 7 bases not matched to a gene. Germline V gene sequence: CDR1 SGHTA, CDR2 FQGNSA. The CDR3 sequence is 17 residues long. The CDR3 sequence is CASSLVRQGGTNTEAFF. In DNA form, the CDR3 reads TGTGCCAGCAGCTTAGTTAGACAGGGGGGCACGAACACTGAAGCTTTCTTT.

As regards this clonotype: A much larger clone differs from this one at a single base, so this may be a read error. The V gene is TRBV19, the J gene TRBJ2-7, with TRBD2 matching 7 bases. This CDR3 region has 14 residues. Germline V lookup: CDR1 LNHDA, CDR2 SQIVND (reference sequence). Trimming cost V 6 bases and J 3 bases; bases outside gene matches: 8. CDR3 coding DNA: TGTGCCAGTAGCTCGACTAGCCAATTCTACGAGCAGTACTTC. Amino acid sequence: CASSSTSQFYEQYF.

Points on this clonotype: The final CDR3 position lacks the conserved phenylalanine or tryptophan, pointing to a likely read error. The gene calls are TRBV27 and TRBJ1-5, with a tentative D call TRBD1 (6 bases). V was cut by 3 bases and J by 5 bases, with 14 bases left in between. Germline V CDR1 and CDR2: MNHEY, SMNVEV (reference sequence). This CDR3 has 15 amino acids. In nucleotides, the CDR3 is TGTGCCAGCAGTTTGACGACAGGCCAAGATCAGCCCCAGCATTCT. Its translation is CASSLTTGQDQPQHS.

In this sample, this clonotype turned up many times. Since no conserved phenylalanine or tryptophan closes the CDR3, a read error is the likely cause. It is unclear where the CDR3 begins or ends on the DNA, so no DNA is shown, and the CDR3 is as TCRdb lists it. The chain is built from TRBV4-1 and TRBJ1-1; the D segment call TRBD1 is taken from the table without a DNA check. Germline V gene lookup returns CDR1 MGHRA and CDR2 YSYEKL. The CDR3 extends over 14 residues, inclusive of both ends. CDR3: CASSQFTGTGIEFG.